Below are 15 T cell receptor beta chains sequenced from a single sample in a study of blood T cell repertoires in COVID-19 (dated by TCRdb to about 2020). Receptor amplification or capture employed the immunoSEQ multiplex PCR assay. Sourced from immuneACCESS, this table was stored by TCRdb with only in-frame sequences that have V and J called. A share of the clones is absent; for the studies checked, an unresolved V gene accounts for under half, and the remainder has no known explanation. For this sample the table gives approximately 300,000 clones, of which about nine tenths were detected only once. Clones ranked in the top ten supply about 2% of the sample. Material for sequencing was peripheral blood. The receptors derive from a woman aged 45-65 years who had recovered from COVID-19.

V usage is TRBV7-2 and J usage is TRBJ2-1; 7 bases line up with TRBD1. CDR3 length equals 12 residues. V lost 5 bases to trimming and J lost 7 bases; unmatched junction nucleotides: 2. Per germline, CDR1 SGHTA and CDR2 FQGNSA. The CDR3 region is CASSVRGNEQFF. In DNA form, the CDR3 reads TGTGCCAGCAGCGTCAGGGGGAATGAGCAGTTCTTC.

The genes are TRBV29-1 and TRBJ1-2, with D perhaps matching TRBD1 (5 bases). CDR3 size: 15 residues. CDR1 is SQVTM, CDR2 ANQGSEA, per germline. The germline V and J ends were trimmed by 1 base and 6 bases, with 18 bases remaining between them. The chain's CDR3 is CSVEAPLRGQDGYTF. DNA of the CDR3: TGCAGCGTTGAAGCCCCGTTAAGGGGCCAGGATGGCTACACCTTC.

CDR3 nucleotide sequence: TGTGCCAGCAGTCCTATCCAGGGGCTCGGCCAAGAGACCCAGTACTTC. This encodes CASSPIQGLGQETQYF. The chain recombines TRBV14 with TRBJ2-5, with a tentative D call TRBD1 (6 bases). Trimming shortened V by 6 bases and J by 1 base, and 18 bases separated the two germline ends. The germline V gene has CDR1 SGHDN and CDR2 FVKESK. The CDR3 loop spans 16 amino acids.

The chain employs TRBV5-4 and TRBJ2-1, with 8 bases aligning to TRBD2. Germline V gene sequence: CDR1 SGHNT, CDR2 YYREEE (reference sequence). Trimming removed 3 bases from V and 9 bases from J; junction bases left unmatched: 11. The CDR3 is 15 amino acids. The CDR3 here is CASSSGLVTSLEQFF. CDR3 DNA: TGTGCCAGCAGCTCGGGACTAGTTACCTCCCTTGAGCAGTTCTTC.

The V call is TRBV2, the J call TRBJ1-5; D not resolved. The CDR3 covers 14 residues. V lost 2 bases and J lost 7, with 12 bases in between. The germline V gene has CDR1 SNHLY and CDR2 FYNNEI. Here the CDR3 reads CASSETGREQPQHF. The CDR3 region has the DNA TGTGCCAGCAGTGAAACGGGGAGGGAACAGCCCCAGCATTTT.

V is TRBV28 and J is TRBJ2-7, with 7 bases identical to TRBD1. CDR1 MDHEN and CDR2 SYDVKM come from the germline V gene. The CDR3 contains 15 residues. With 6 bases clipped from V and 0 bases from J, the junction kept 8 bases outside the gene matches. The DNA of the CDR3 is TGTGCCAGCAGGCCCGGGGACAGCAGCTCCTACGAGCAGTACTTC. The encoded protein is CASRPGDSSSYEQYF.

This clone was seen a single time. The chain combines TRBV19 with TRBJ2-7; 9 bases align to TRBD2. The junction had 4 bases not matched to a gene; V was cut back by 8 bases and J by 2 bases. This CDR3 contains 13 residues. Germline values: CDR1 LNHDA, CDR2 SQIVND (reference sequence). The CDR3 DNA follows: TGTGCCAGTGGGGCGGGGGGGCCCTACGAGCAGTACTTC. Translation: CASGAGGPYEQYF.

The chain employs TRBV4-3 and TRBJ2-1; a possible D gene is TRBD1 (6 bases). With 0 bases removed from V and 7 bases from J, the gap between germline ends came to 16 bases. Germline V gives CDR1 LGHNA, CDR2 YSLEER. The length of the CDR3 is 16 residues. The CDR3, as DNA: TGCGCCAGCAGCCAAGAGGTAGGGGGTTCCTTGAATGAGCAGTTCTTC. Encoded protein: CASSQEVGGSLNEQFF.

The sample holds one count of this clone. The CDR3 spells CASSYLAGTLDTQYF. The CDR3 DNA reads as TGTGCCAGCAGTTACTTAGCGGGGACCCTTGATACGCAGTATTTT. V is TRBV6-2 or TRBV6-3 and J is TRBJ2-3; TRBD2 aligns across 8 bases. The CDR3 is made up of 15 amino acids. The J segment lost 6 bases and the V segment lost 1 base, leaving 6 bases of the junction unmatched. In germline, CDR1 is MNHEY, CDR2 SVGEGT.

The chain couples TRBV29-1 to TRBJ2-3; D is possibly TRBD2 (5 bases). Germline loops: CDR1 SQVTM, CDR2 ANQGSEA. V was cut by 8 bases and J by 2 bases, with 14 bases left in between. The CDR3 runs 13 residues. The CDR3 here is CSTRVLSTDTQYF. CDR3 coding DNA: TGCAGCACGAGGGTACTTTCCACAGATACGCAGTATTTT.

This sequence joins TRBV5-4 and TRBJ1-4; 9 bases are a match to TRBD1. Trimming took 2 bases from V and 5 from J; bases not matched to a gene: 1. The CDR3 totals 14 residues. Germline V gene sequence: CDR1 SGHNT, CDR2 YYREEE (reference sequence). CDR3 region: CASSLGQGNEKLFF. Written as DNA, the CDR3 is TGTGCCAGCAGCTTAGGACAGGGGAATGAAAAACTGTTTTTT.

This rearrangement joins TRBV4-3 to TRBJ1-1, with D tentatively TRBD1 (5 bases). There are 15 residues in the CDR3. CDR1 and CDR2 (germline): LGHNA, YSLEER. V was pared by 3 bases and J by 5 bases, with 16 bases between. The CDR3 loop reads CASSQRHPRGTEAFF. The DNA of the CDR3 is TGCGCCAGCAGCCAGCGACACCCTCGGGGGACTGAAGCTTTCTTT.

V and J are TRBV29-1 and TRBJ1-2; 7 bases line up with TRBD1. The CDR3 length is 11 residues. J gave up 3 bases and V 7 bases, and 2 bases lay outside the gene matches. CDR1 and CDR2 from the germline V gene are SQVTM and ANQGSEA. The CDR3 nucleotides read TGCAGCGGGCAGGGGGACTATGGCTACACCTTC. Its translation is CSGQGDYGYTF.

A remark on this clone: This sample includes further DNA sequences coding for the same CDR3. The V and J genes are TRBV5-1 and TRBJ2-1; 12 bases fit TRBD2. CDR3 size: 15 residues. Germline assignment: CDR1 SGHRS and CDR2 YFSETQ. With 3 bases clipped from V and 7 bases from J, the junction kept 5 bases outside the gene matches. CDR3 bases: TGCGCCAGCAGCTCCCTAGCGGGGGGGCAAAATGAGCAGTTCTTC. Translated, it gives CASSSLAGGQNEQFF.

This chain joins TRBV7-2 and TRBJ1-2, with D perhaps TRBD1 (6 bases). The CDR3 totals 15 residues. Trimming left V 5 bases short and J 4 bases short, with 17 bases between. Germline V gene data show CDR1 as SGHTA and CDR2 as FQGNSA. CDR3 residues: CASSPPRGGTYGYTF. CDR3 in DNA: TGTGCCAGCAGCCCGCCGCGGGGGGGCACCTATGGCTACACCTTC.